This T cell receptor beta chain originates from a study of cytomegalovirus exposure and HLA in healthy donors. Study context: From HLA-typed donors, an early data release held around 80 million unique TCRs. Notes on the study in general: In vitro checks showed that a few CMV-associated chains really do target CMV antigens. In a later analysis, most CMV-associated TCR beta chains appeared HLA-restricted. Data from an earlier analysis indicated that most TCR beta V segments were productive either about 90% or about 30% of the time.

In regard to this clone: Its antigen is not identified.

PCR amplification relied on 60 Vbeta primers (plus 13 Jbeta primers). Profiled with immunoSEQ multiplex PCR; TCRdb holds only in-frame clones, not every one. The table shows fewer than 250,000 clones, with about four fifths occurring only once. The TCR comes from a man between 18 and 35 years old in good health and CMV-seronegative. The sample consisted of PBMCs.

CDR3 bases: TGCGCCAGCAGCCAGTTTGCGGGGGCGGCCACAGATACGCAGTATTTT. Protein: CASSQFAGAATDTQYF. The chain carries TRBV4-1 and TRBJ2-3; a possible D gene is TRBD2 (7 bases). The CDR3 totals 16 residues. From germline, CDR1 is MGHRA and CDR2 YSYEKL. V lost 3 bases and J lost 2, with 15 bases in between.